Below, 5 T cell receptor beta chains from the same sample are listed, as sequenced in a study of T cell responses to AZD1222 COVID-19 vaccine. Sequencing used immunoSEQ multiplex PCR; TCRdb keeps in-frame clones, though not all of them. The sample lists more than 90,000 clones; 86% were seen once. The material was peripheral blood, obtained on day 0 of AZD1222 vaccination. The receptor set was obtained from an adult in good health.

The chain combines TRBV28 with TRBJ1-4; 7 positions agree with TRBD1. CDR3 length equals 13 residues. Trimming removed 5 bases from V and 8 bases from J; junction bases left unmatched: 5. Germline lookup yields CDR1 MDHEN and CDR2 SYDVKM. CDR3 loop: CASSHDRVEKLFF. The DNA of the CDR3 is TGTGCCAGCAGTCATGACAGGGTCGAAAAACTGTTTTTT.

The J gene is TRBJ1-4, the V gene TRBV27; possible D gene TRBD1, 6 bases. Trimming removed 7 bases from V and 0 bases from J, with 21 bases in between. The CDR3 has 18 amino acids. Germline CDR1 reads MNHEY; CDR2 reads SMNVEV (reference sequence). Here the CDR3 reads CASTARGGRFATNEKLFF. The CDR3 nucleotides read TGTGCCAGCACCGCGAGGGGGGGGCGATTTGCAACTAATGAAAAACTGTTTTTT.

This chain links TRBV19 with TRBJ1-4; D might be TRBD1 (5 bases). This CDR3 has 15 residues. Looked up from germline, CDR1 is LNHDA and CDR2 is SQIVND (reference sequence). Deletions cut 3 bases from V and 2 bases from J, with 10 bases between. CDR3 residues: CASSMIWGTNEKLFF. The DNA of the CDR3 is TGTGCCAGTAGTATGATATGGGGGACTAATGAAAAACTGTTTTTT.

V usage is TRBV5-1 and J usage is TRBJ1-2, with D uncertain. This CDR3 is built from 15 residues. V lost 0 bases and J lost 7, with 16 bases in between. Germline CDR1 and CDR2: SGHRS and YFSETQ. The CDR3: CASSLAEGAAGGYTF. Here the CDR3 DNA reads TGCGCCAGCAGCTTGGCCGAGGGAGCCGCGGGTGGCTACACCTTC.

The table lists this clone with a count of one. This chain connects TRBV7-2 to TRBJ1-1; D is unresolved. V lost 1 base and J lost 3, with 9 bases in between. Per the germline V gene, CDR1 is SGHTA and CDR2 is FQGNSA. The CDR3 totals 14 residues. CDR3: CASSLGGPHTEAFF. Written as DNA, the CDR3 is TGTGCCAGCAGCTTAGGAGGGCCCCACACTGAAGCTTTCTTT. The full variable domain, rest sourced from reference TRBV7-2 and TRBJ1-1, is GAGVSQSPSNKVTEKGKDVELRCDPISGHTALYWYRQSLGQGLEFLIYFQGNSAPDKSGLPSDRFSAERTGGSVSTLTIQRTQQEDSAVYLCASSLGGPHTEAFFGQGTRLTVV.